This is a list of T cell receptor beta chains from one sample in a study of cytomegalovirus exposure and HLA in healthy donors. Sequenced by immunoSEQ multiplex PCR; TCRdb stores in-frame clones only, minus some. Among more than 95,000 clones listed, 8% to 11% were seen once. The sequenced material came from PBMCs. The receptors were gathered from a woman under 30 in good health and CMV-seropositive. CDR3s include the opening cysteine and the closing phenylalanine or tryptophan. D genes are given only for firm matches. Rows give clone size only sometimes, using once, few, many, or a class for an expanded clone.

TRBJ2-1,few,TRBD2,TRBV10-3,CAIMSGGPVNEQFF,TGTGCCATCATGTCGGGAGGGCCGGTCAATGAGCAGTTCTTC
TRBJ2-5,NA,TRBD2,TRBV4-1,CASSQSSGISETQYF,TGCGCCAGCAGCCAATCTAGCGGGATCAGTGAGACCCAGTACTTC
TRBJ1-5,few,NA,TRBV7-9,CASSRTEDQPQHF,TGTGCCAGCAGCCGGACAGAGGATCAGCCCCAGCATTTT
TRBJ2-1,NA,TRBD2,TRBV5-4,CASSLGPGLAGVEQFF,TGTGCCAGCAGCTTGGGACCGGGACTAGCGGGAGTCGAGCAGTTCTTC
TRBJ2-3,NA,NA,TRBV7-6,CASSDTVTDTQYF,TGTGCCAGCAGCGACACAGTAACAGATACGCAGTATTTT
TRBJ2-5,NA,NA,TRBV18,CASQGTKETQYF,TGTGCCAGCCAAGGGACAAAAGAGACCCAGTACTTC
TRBJ1-4,NA,NA,TRBV2,CASFTIEKLFF,TGTGCCAGCTTTACTATTGAAAAACTGTTTTTT
TRBJ1-4,NA,TRBD1,TRBV5-1,CASKEGADREKLFF,TGCGCCAGCAAAGAGGGGGCAGACCGTGAAAAACTGTTTTTT
TRBJ2-1,NA,TRBD2,TRBV28,CASSPGTSDSNEQFF,TGTGCCAGCAGTCCCGGGACTAGCGACTCAAATGAGCAGTTCTTC
TRBJ2-5,NA,NA,TRBV11-2,CASSFISREKETQYF,TGTGCCAGCAGCTTTATTAGCAGAGAGAAAGAGACCCAGTACTTC
TRBJ2-7,few,TRBD1,TRBV2,CASSEALGTAIYEQYF,TGTGCCAGCAGTGAAGCGCTGGGGACAGCCATCTACGAGCAGTACTTC
TRBJ2-6,NA,NA,TRBV6-1,CASSGRGSGANVLTF,TGTGCCAGCAGCGGACGGGGGTCTGGGGCCAACGTCCTGACTTTC
TRBJ1-1,NA,TRBD1,TRBV19,CASRTDRGVGAFF,TGTGCCAGTAGGACGGACAGGGGAGTTGGAGCTTTCTTT
TRBJ2-3,few,TRBD2,TRBV5-6,CASSRAGGVADTQYF,TGTGCCAGCAGCCGAGCGGGAGGGGTGGCAGATACGCAGTATTTT
TRBJ2-1,NA,TRBD1,TRBV10-1,CASSTGTGGVNEQFF,TGCGCCAGCAGTACCGGGACAGGGGGGGTAAATGAGCAGTTCTTC
TRBJ2-1,NA,NA,TRBV30,CAWSSWTLHHRDEQFF,TGTGCCTGGAGTTCCTGGACTCTCCACCATAGGGATGAGCAGTTCTTC
TRBJ1-3,few,NA,TRBV28,CASSSFGSSGNTIYF,TGTGCCAGCAGCTCCTTTGGGAGCTCTGGAAACACCATATATTTT
TRBJ2-7,NA,NA,TRBV30,CAWAGQQTQYF,TGTGCCTGGGCGGGACAGCAAACTCAGTACTTC
TRBJ2-7,few,TRBD1,TRBV6-5,CASSFVTGSYEQYF,TGTGCCAGCAGTTTTGTGACAGGGAGCTACGAGCAGTACTTC
TRBJ1-1,few,NA,TRBV28,CASSLILGEGDTEAFF,TGTGCCAGCAGTTTAATATTGGGGGAGGGGGACACTGAAGCTTTCTTT
TRBJ2-5,many,NA,TRBV5-4,CASRKDWEETQYF,TGTGCCAGCAGGAAGGACTGGGAAGAGACCCAGTACTTC
TRBJ2-7,few,TRBD2,TRBV9,CASSVKTGGPYEQYF,TGTGCCAGCAGCGTGAAAACGGGAGGCCCCTACGAGCAGTACTTC
TRBJ1-5,NA,NA,TRBV28,CASSHATGGNQPQHF,TGTGCCAGCAGTCACGCCACGGGAGGCAATCAGCCCCAGCATTTT
TRBJ2-1,NA,NA,TRBV4-2,CASSPGGGQSYNEQFF,TGTGCCAGCAGCCCCGGCGGCGGACAATCCTACAATGAGCAGTTCTTC
TRBJ1-4,few,NA,TRBV28,CASSFPREFTNEKLFF,TGTGCCAGCAGTTTCCCCAGGGAATTCACTAATGAAAAACTGTTTTTT
TRBJ2-7,few,TRBD1,TRBV30,CAWRSQGQGSYEQYF,TGTGCCTGGAGGTCACAGGGACAGGGGTCCTACGAGCAGTACTTC
TRBJ2-3,few,NA,TRBV25-1,CASSAPQNTDTQYF,TGTGCCAGCAGTGCCCCTCAGAACACAGATACGCAGTATTTT
TRBJ1-5,NA,NA,TRBV28,CASTTGWGPQHF,TGTGCCAGCACCACAGGCTGGGGGCCCCAGCATTTT
TRBJ2-1,few,NA,TRBV5-1,CASSLMGSGENNEQFF,TGCGCCAGCAGCTTGATGGGGAGTGGGGAAAACAATGAGCAGTTCTTC
TRBJ1-3,NA,TRBD1,TRBV5-5,CASSLELTGAGNTIYF,TGTGCCAGCAGCTTGGAATTGACAGGGGCCGGAAACACCATATATTTT
TRBJ2-5,NA,NA,TRBV27,CASTSLTDTRETQYF,TGTGCCAGCACCTCTTTGACTGATACGAGGGAGACCCAGTACTTC
TRBJ2-7,NA,NA,TRBV29-1,CSVEYREEGTYEQYF,TGCAGCGTTGAATACAGGGAAGAAGGAACCTACGAGCAGTACTTC
TRBJ2-7,few,NA,TRBV6-6,CASSPSTRSGEQYF,TGTGCCAGCAGTCCCTCAACTAGATCCGGCGAGCAGTACTTC
TRBJ1-1,few,NA,TRBV5-1,CASSPAQGGTEAFF,TGCGCCAGCAGCCCGGCACAGGGTGGCACTGAAGCTTTCTTT
TRBJ1-1,few,TRBD1,TRBV18,CASSRQGQAFF,TGTGCCAGCTCACGACAGGGACAAGCTTTCTTT
TRBJ1-1,NA,NA,TRBV13,CASSLSPGSGVTEAFF,TGTGCCAGCAGCTTAAGCCCGGGGAGCGGGGTAACTGAAGCTTTCTTT
TRBJ2-2,NA,NA,TRBV29-1,CSVEEGVGTGELFF,TGCAGCGTTGAAGAGGGAGTAGGCACCGGGGAGCTGTTTTTT
TRBJ2-1,NA,TRBD2,TRBV7-2,CASSLGPGLAVNEQFF,TGTGCCAGCAGCTTAGGGCCGGGACTAGCGGTGAATGAGCAGTTCTTC
TRBJ2-1,NA,TRBD2,TRBV2,CASSVLGWSSGAGNEQFF,TGTGCCAGCAGTGTGTTGGGCTGGTCCAGCGGGGCGGGCAATGAGCAGTTCTTC
TRBJ1-3,NA,TRBD1,TRBV30,CAWGGGQGHSGNTIYF,TGTGCCTGGGGTGGCGGACAGGGGCACTCTGGAAACACCATATATTTT
TRBJ2-1,NA,TRBD1,TRBV6-1,CASTPDRVFRNEQFF,TGTGCCAGCACCCCGGACAGGGTGTTTAGGAATGAGCAGTTCTTC
TRBJ1-6,NA,TRBD1,TRBV6-4,CASSGRDSLYNSPLHF,TGTGCCAGCAGTGGCAGGGACAGCCTATATAATTCACCCCTCCACTTT
TRBJ1-4,few,NA,TRBV2,CASSTLLGGEKLFF,TGTGCCAGCAGTACACTACTGGGTGGTGAAAAACTGTTTTTT
TRBJ1-1,NA,NA,TRBV6-4,CASSPEILNTEAFF,TGTGCCAGCAGTCCAGAAATTCTTAACACTGAAGCTTTCTTT
TRBJ2-3,NA,NA,TRBV5-6,CASRISGFITDTQYF,TGTGCCAGCAGGATCTCAGGGTTTATCACAGATACGCAGTATTTT
TRBJ1-5,few,NA,TRBV28,CASSFWRQPQHF,TGTGCCAGCAGTTTTTGGCGGCAGCCCCAGCATTTT
TRBJ2-7,NA,TRBD2,TRBV5-4,CASSSGTSGRSSYEQYF,TGTGCCAGCAGCTCCGGGACTAGCGGGAGGAGCTCCTACGAGCAGTACTTC
TRBJ1-1,few,TRBD1,TRBV11-3,CASSSPTGRQNTEAFF,TGTGCCAGCAGCTCACCGACAGGGCGGCAGAACACTGAAGCTTTCTTT
TRBJ2-7,NA,NA,TRBV19,CASATPRAGQHYEQYF,TGTGCCAGTGCCACTCCTAGGGCGGGACAGCACTACGAGCAGTACTTC
TRBJ1-6,NA,TRBD1,TRBV7-9,CASSFQGDTLHF,TGTGCCAGCAGCTTCCAGGGGGACACCCTCCACTTT
TRBJ1-5,NA,NA,TRBV5-6,CASSDGGPQNF,TGTGCCAGCAGCGATGGAGGGCCCCAGAATTTT
TRBJ2-7,few,NA,TRBV28,CASSLLEQYF,TGTGCCAGCAGTTTATTAGAGCAGTACTTC
TRBJ1-2,few,TRBD1,TRBV27,CASSFGQGTYGYTF,TGTGCCAGCAGTTTCGGACAGGGGACCTATGGCTACACCTTC